The present entry profiles one T cell receptor (beta chain) with its context. The antigen is not known. Prepared libraries of TCR beta cDNA carried unique molecular identifiers. Hundreds of thousands of cDNA molecules came from roughly 1 to 10 million T cells. Via MiXCR, TCRdb re-called the PCR reads, giving one row per CDR3 protein. The table has roughly 540,000 distinct CDR3 sequences, 34% seen once. The CDR3 runs 15 residues. Between the trimmed V and J ends, which lost 1 base and 9 bases, there was a span of 15 bases. Per the germline V gene, CDR1 is MNHEY and CDR2 is SMNVEV (reference sequence). The sample originates from a study of post-analysis software for immune sequencing data. Study-wide results and caveats: The normalized Chao1 diversity of multiple sclerosis patients was significantly lower than that of controls. The study found TRBV5-6, TRBV5-1 and TRBV20-1 among roughly 5 TRBV segments more frequent in patients than controls. Those samples that were prepared in the same batch co-clustered strongly by F measure.

The genes are TRBV27 and TRBJ2-2, with a possible D match to TRBD2 (5 bases). The TCR was taken from a girl aged 2-17 years with multiple sclerosis. Source material: blood. As DNA, the CDR3 is TGTGCCAGCAGTTTATTAGGTCCCATGGACTGGGAGCTGTTTTTT. Its translation is CASSLLGPMDWELFF.